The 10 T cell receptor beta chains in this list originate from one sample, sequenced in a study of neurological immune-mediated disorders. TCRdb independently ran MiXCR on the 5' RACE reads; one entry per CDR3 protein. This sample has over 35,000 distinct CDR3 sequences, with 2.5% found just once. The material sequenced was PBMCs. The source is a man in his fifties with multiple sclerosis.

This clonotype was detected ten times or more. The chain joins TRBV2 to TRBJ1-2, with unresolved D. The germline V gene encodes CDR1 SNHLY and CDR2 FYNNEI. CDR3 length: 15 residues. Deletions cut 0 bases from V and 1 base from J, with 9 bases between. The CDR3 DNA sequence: TGTGCCAGCAGTGAAGCCGCCACGCTTAACTATGGCTACACCTTC. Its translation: CASSEAATLNYGYTF.

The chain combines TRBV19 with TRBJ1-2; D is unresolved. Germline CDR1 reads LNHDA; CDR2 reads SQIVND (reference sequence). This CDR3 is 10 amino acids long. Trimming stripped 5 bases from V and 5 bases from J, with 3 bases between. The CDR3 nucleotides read TGTGCCAGTAGTCATTATGGCTACACCTTC. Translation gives CASSHYGYTF.

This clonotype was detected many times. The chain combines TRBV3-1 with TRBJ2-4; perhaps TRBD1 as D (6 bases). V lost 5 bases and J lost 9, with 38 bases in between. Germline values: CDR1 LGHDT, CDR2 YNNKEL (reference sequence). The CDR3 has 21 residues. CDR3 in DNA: TGTGCCAGCAGCACCACTAGTAGAGGACTGCGGGCCGGCGGACAGAGAGGCATTCAGTACTTC. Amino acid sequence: CASSTTSRGLRAGGQRGIQYF. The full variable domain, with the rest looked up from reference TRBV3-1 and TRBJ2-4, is DTAVSQTPKYLVTQMGNDKSIKCEQNLGHDTMYWYKQDSKKFLKIMFSYNNKELIINETVPNRFSPKSPDKAHLNLHINSLELGDSAVYFCASSTTSRGLRAGGQRGIQYFGAGTRLSVL.

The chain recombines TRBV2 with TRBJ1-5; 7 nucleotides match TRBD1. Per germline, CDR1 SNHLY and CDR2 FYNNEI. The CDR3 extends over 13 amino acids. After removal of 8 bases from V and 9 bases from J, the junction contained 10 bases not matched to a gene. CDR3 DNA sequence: TGTGCCAGCGTAGGGGGCCCTCGTGGGCCCCAGCATTTT. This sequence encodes CASVGGPRGPQHF.

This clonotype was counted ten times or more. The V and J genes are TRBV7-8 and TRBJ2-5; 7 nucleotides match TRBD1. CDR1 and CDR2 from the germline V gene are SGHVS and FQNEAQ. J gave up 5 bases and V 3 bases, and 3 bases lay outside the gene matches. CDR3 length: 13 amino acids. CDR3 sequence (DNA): TGTGCCAGCAGCTTGGGGACAGCGGAGACCCAGTACTTC. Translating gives CASSLGTAETQYF.

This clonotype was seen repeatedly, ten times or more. CDR3 region: CASSFADWDQPQHF. The CDR3 DNA follows: TGTGCCAGCAGTTTCGCGGATTGGGATCAGCCCCAGCATTTT. The chain employs TRBV12-3 or TRBV12-4 and TRBJ1-5; no definite D call. Trimming stripped 3 bases from V and 5 bases from J, with 11 bases between. This CDR3 has 14 residues.

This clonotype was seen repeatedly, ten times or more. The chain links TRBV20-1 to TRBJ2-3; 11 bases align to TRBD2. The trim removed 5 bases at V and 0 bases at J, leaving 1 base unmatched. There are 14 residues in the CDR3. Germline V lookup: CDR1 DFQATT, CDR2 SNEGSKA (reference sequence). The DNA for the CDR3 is TGCAGTGCTCGACTAGCGGGGAGCACAGATACGCAGTATTTT. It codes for CSARLAGSTDTQYF.

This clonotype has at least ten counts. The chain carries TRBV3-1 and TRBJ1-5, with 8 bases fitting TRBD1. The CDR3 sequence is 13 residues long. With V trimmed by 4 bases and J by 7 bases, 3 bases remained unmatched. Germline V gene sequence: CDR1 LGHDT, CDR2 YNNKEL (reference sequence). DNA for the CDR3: TGTGCCAGCAGCCTTCAGGGGGCCCAGCCCCAGCATTTT. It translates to CASSLQGAQPQHF. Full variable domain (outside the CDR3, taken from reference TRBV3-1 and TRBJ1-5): DTAVSQTPKYLVTQMGNDKSIKCEQNLGHDTMYWYKQDSKKFLKIMFSYNNKELIINETVPNRFSPKSPDKAHLNLHINSLELGDSAVYFCASSLQGAQPQHFGDGTRLSIL.

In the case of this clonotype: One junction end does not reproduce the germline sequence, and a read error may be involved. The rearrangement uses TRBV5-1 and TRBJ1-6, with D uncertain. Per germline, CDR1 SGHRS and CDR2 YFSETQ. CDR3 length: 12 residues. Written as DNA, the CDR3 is TGCGCCAGCAGCTTGGGGGCCCCACCCCTCAACTTT. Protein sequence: CASSLGAPPLNF.

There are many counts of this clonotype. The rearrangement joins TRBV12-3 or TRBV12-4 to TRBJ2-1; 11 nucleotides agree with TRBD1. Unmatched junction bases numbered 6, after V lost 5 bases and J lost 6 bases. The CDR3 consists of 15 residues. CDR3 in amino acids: CASSIGQGAFNEQFF. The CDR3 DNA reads TGTGCCAGCAGTATCGGACAGGGGGCTTTCAATGAGCAGTTCTTC.